This T cell receptor (beta chain) was recovered during a study of blood T cell repertoires in COVID-19. The overall study: The study drew acute and convalescent COVID-19 samples from the United States, Italy and Spain. Sample material is recorded as cDNA or gDNA derived from T cells, B-cell-depleted T cells, or PBMCs.

Per the original methods: Scientists estimated how many nucleated cells there were by amplifying reference gene primers. TCRdb's copy holds only in-frame clones and misses some; the assay was immunoSEQ multiplex PCR. V and J calls and clone size are given by that table; D and trimming were obtained from the DNA. The top ten clones hold around 1.5% of a sample with 120,000 to 150,000 clones, approximately 89% of them seen once. The ends lost 4 bases at V and 1 base at J; junction bases unmatched: 4. The CDR3 runs to 16 residues. Germline-derived CDR1 and CDR2 are SGDLS and YYNGEE. The sequence was obtained from a human donor in a cohort sampled during active COVID-19. This chain links TRBV9 with TRBJ2-2; 10 bases line up with TRBD2. Sequencing used peripheral blood. Written as DNA, the CDR3 is TGTGCCAGCAGCTCACGACTAGCGGGGAACACCGGGGAGCTGTTTTTT. Amino acids: CASSSRLAGNTGELFF.